This entry lists 8 T cell receptor beta chains sequenced from one sample in a study of T cell changes during pregnancy in multiple sclerosis. Data came from immunoSEQ multiplex PCR; TCRdb stores just in-frame clones and leaves some out. The sample has about 38,000 clones, about 92% seen once. Sequenced material: CD8+ T cells from peripheral blood mononuclear cells, taken in the third trimester of pregnancy. These receptor sequences come from a female donor with multiple sclerosis, enrolled in a pregnancy study.

This chain joins TRBV29-1 and TRBJ2-5, with 7 bases aligning to TRBD1. The trim removed 6 bases at V and 4 bases at J, leaving 11 bases unmatched. The CDR3 is 14 amino acids. From germline, CDR1 is SQVTM and CDR2 ANQGSEA. The CDR3 region is CSVDREGSGETQYF. The CDR3 region has the DNA TGCAGCGTAGACAGGGAAGGGAGCGGAGAGACCCAGTACTTC.

The rearrangement joins TRBV5-1 to TRBJ2-1; TRBD1 agrees at 8 bases. Germline values: CDR1 SGHRS, CDR2 YFSETQ. The junction had 3 bases not matched to a gene; V was cut back by 5 bases and J by 8 bases. CDR3 length equals 12 residues. The CDR3 nucleotides are TGCGCCAGCAGACCGACAGGGGATGAGCAGTTCTTC. Translation gives CASRPTGDEQFF.

J is TRBJ1-4 and V is TRBV19; 11 bases align to TRBD1. The germline V gene has CDR1 LNHDA and CDR2 SQIVND (reference sequence). This CDR3 region has 19 residues. The V segment lost 6 bases and the J segment 7 bases; nucleotides outside the gene matches: 19. The CDR3: CASSLLGQGAPRWGEKLFF. DNA for the CDR3: TGTGCCAGTAGCCTCCTCGGACAGGGGGCGCCCCGTTGGGGTGAAAAACTGTTTTTT.

The V gene is TRBV10-3, the J gene TRBJ2-1, with a tentative D call TRBD2 (6 bases). Trimming shortened V by 4 bases and J by 2 bases, and 18 bases separated the two germline ends. The CDR3 contains 17 residues. Germline lookup yields CDR1 ENHRY and CDR2 SYGVKD. The CDR3 reads CAISAAVEGTTYNEQFF. In DNA, the CDR3 is TGTGCCATCAGTGCCGCAGTGGAGGGCACTACCTACAATGAGCAGTTCTTC.

This rearrangement joins TRBV18 to TRBJ2-7; D not resolved. The germline gives CDR1 KGHSH, CDR2 LQKENI. V lost 6 bases to trimming and J lost 4 bases, with 7 bases between them. The CDR3 contains 11 residues. The CDR3 region is CASSPGYEQYF. The CDR3 DNA reads TGTGCCAGCTCCCCGGGTTACGAGCAGTACTTC. The whole variable domain, filled in from reference TRBV18 and TRBJ2-7, reads NAGVMQNPRHLVRRRGQEARLRCSPMKGHSHVYWYRQLPEEGLKFMVYLQKENIIDESGMPKERFSAEFPKEGPSILRIQQVVRGDSAAYFCASSPGYEQYFGPGTRLTVT.

This clone was observed once. This chain connects TRBV5-1 to TRBJ1-2; D gene unclear. CDR3 length: 14 amino acids. CDR1 is SGHRS, CDR2 YFSETQ, per germline. Trimming cost V 0 bases and J 5 bases, with 11 bases left between them. In DNA, the CDR3 is TGCGCCAGCAGCTTGGAGGAGCCGGGGTATGGCTACACCTTC. The encoded protein is CASSLEEPGYGYTF.

The rearrangement links TRBV6-1 to TRBJ1-5; no definite D call. The germline CDR1 and CDR2 sequences are MNHNS and SASEGT. This CDR3 comprises 14 residues. V lost 0 bases and J 7 bases, leaving 10 bases between the germline ends. CDR3 protein: CASSEAAGFQPQHF. The CDR3 DNA is TGTGCCAGCAGTGAAGCGGCGGGATTCCAGCCCCAGCATTTT.

The chain combines TRBV5-5 with TRBJ2-2; TRBD2 matches at 8 bases. The CDR3 spans 15 residues. The germline gives CDR1 SGHKS, CDR2 YYEKEE (reference sequence). V was pared by 2 bases and J by 4 bases, with 4 bases of the junction left unmatched. This chain's CDR3 is CASSFEREFTGELFF. The CDR3 DNA sequence: TGTGCCAGCAGCTTCGAGCGGGAGTTCACCGGGGAGCTGTTTTTT.